The 11 T cell receptor beta chains below were found in one sample sequenced in a study of T cell repertoires in cytomegalovirus infection. TCRdb ran MiXCR on the reads and lists one entry per CDR3 protein. The sample carries roughly 640,000 distinct CDR3 sequences, approximately 25% recorded once. The material sequenced was CD8+ T cells from PBMCs. These receptors all stem from a human donor in good health (CMV status not recorded). Some clones in this sample may be carry-over from other donors' samples.

The chain combines TRBV14 with TRBJ1-1; D perhaps matches TRBD1 (5 bases). The germline CDR1 and CDR2 sequences are SGHDN and FVKESK. There are 15 residues in the CDR3. The V end lost 1 base, the J end lost 5 bases, and 14 bases lay between the germline ends. For the CDR3, the DNA is TGTGCCAGCAGCCAAGGGTGGAGGGGCAGGACTGAAGCTTTCTTT. Translating gives CASSQGWRGRTEAFF.

The V gene is TRBV12-3 or TRBV12-4, the J gene TRBJ1-5; possibly TRBD1 for D (5 bases). Trimming stripped 3 bases from V and 1 base from J, with 13 bases between. The length of the CDR3 is 16 residues. This CDR3 is CASSFATERSNQPQHF. The DNA for the CDR3 is TGTGCCAGCAGTTTCGCGACAGAGCGAAGCAATCAGCCCCAGCATTTT.

This clonotype was counted only a few times. The chain recombines TRBV20-1 with TRBJ2-2; D remains ambiguous. With 6 bases removed from V and 7 bases from J, the gap between germline ends came to 9 bases. Germline V lookup: CDR1 DFQATT, CDR2 SNEGSKA (reference sequence). The CDR3 has 11 residues. This CDR3 is CSARTGGELFF. The CDR3 DNA is TGCAGTGCCCGAACCGGCGGGGAGCTGTTTTTT.

This clonotype was detected a few times. V and J are TRBV3-1 and TRBJ1-2; D perhaps matches TRBD1 (5 bases). CDR1 LGHDT and CDR2 YNNKEL come from the germline V gene (reference sequence). V lost 4 bases, J lost 3 bases, and 21 bases lay in between. This CDR3 contains 17 residues. CDR3 nucleotides: TGTGCCAGCAGCCCGCGAATGAGGGGACTAAAAGACTATGGCTACACCTTC. Translation: CASSPRMRGLKDYGYTF. The full variable domain, in which reference TRBV3-1 and TRBJ1-2 provide the parts outside the CDR3, is DTAVSQTPKYLVTQMGNDKSIKCEQNLGHDTMYWYKQDSKKFLKIMFSYNNKELIINETVPNRFSPKSPDKAHLNLHINSLELGDSAVYFCASSPRMRGLKDYGYTFGSGTRLTVV.

The V gene is TRBV7-9, the J gene TRBJ2-2; maybe TRBD2 (7 bases). CDR3 length equals 16 residues. Germline loops: CDR1 SEHNR, CDR2 FQNEAQ (reference sequence). The V gene lost 5 bases and the J gene lost 3 bases, with 16 bases spanning the gap. CDR3 loop: CASSSLKGGDTGELFF. The CDR3 DNA reads as TGTGCCAGCAGCAGTCTCAAGGGGGGGGACACCGGGGAGCTGTTTTTT.

In this sample, this clonotype turned up many times. The V call is TRBV6-1, the J call TRBJ2-1; D is ambiguous. V lost 0 bases to trimming and J lost 7 bases, with 19 bases between them. This CDR3 region has 17 residues. Germline CDR1 reads MNHNS; CDR2 reads SASEGT. CDR3 DNA sequence: TGTGCCAGCAGTGAAGCCCACGGAGTCGTCAGCCGAAATGAGCAGTTCTTC. This gives the protein CASSEAHGVVSRNEQFF.

In this sample, this clonotype turned up many times. The CDR3 loop is CASGMDHSFNYGYTF. In DNA, the CDR3 is TGTGCCAGCGGGATGGATCACTCATTTAACTATGGCTACACCTTC. V usage is TRBV7-2 and J usage is TRBJ1-2; D remains ambiguous. Trimming took off 8 bases at V and 1 base at J, with 17 bases between the two ends. Germline CDR1 reads SGHTA; CDR2 reads FQGNSA. The CDR3 is 15 amino acids.

This clonotype was picked up a small number of times. The rearrangement links TRBV6-5 to TRBJ2-6; no clear D gene. This CDR3 region has 14 residues. CDR1 and CDR2 from the germline V gene are MNHEY and SVGAGI. The ends were cut back, 5 bases at V and 0 bases at J, with 5 bases in the middle. CDR3 in amino acids: CASSQFSGANVLTF. The CDR3 DNA reads TGTGCCAGCAGTCAATTCTCTGGGGCCAACGTCCTGACTTTC.

This clonotype has a count of ten or more. The genes are TRBV7-6 and TRBJ1-2; D call uncertain. The germline V gene encodes CDR1 SGHVS and CDR2 FNYEAQ. The V gene lost 0 bases and the J gene lost 1 base, with 15 bases spanning the gap. The CDR3 loop spans 17 amino acids. The CDR3 sequence: CASSLAKEDGRNYGYTF. DNA of the CDR3: TGTGCCAGCAGCTTAGCGAAAGAGGACGGCCGTAACTATGGCTACACCTTC.

This clonotype was seen only a few times. V usage is TRBV7-9 and J usage is TRBJ2-2, with D perhaps TRBD2 (5 bases). The CDR3 is 14 amino acids. V lost 9 bases, J lost 6 bases, and 17 bases lay in between. Germline values: CDR1 SEHNR, CDR2 FQNEAQ (reference sequence). The CDR3 region has the DNA TGTGCCAGATCCCCCGGGGTTGGCGCCGGGGAGCTGTTTTTT. It encodes CARSPGVGAGELFF.

A remark on this clonotype: The junction shows a germline mismatch at one end, possibly a read error. This chain connects TRBV5-4 to TRBJ1-2; no reliable D call. Germline CDR1 is SGHNT and CDR2 is YYREEE (reference sequence). The CDR3 runs 16 residues. This CDR3 is CANSNGGGNPSYGYTF. CDR3 coding DNA: TGTGCCAACAGCAATGGAGGAGGTAACCCAAGCTATGGCTACACCTTC.